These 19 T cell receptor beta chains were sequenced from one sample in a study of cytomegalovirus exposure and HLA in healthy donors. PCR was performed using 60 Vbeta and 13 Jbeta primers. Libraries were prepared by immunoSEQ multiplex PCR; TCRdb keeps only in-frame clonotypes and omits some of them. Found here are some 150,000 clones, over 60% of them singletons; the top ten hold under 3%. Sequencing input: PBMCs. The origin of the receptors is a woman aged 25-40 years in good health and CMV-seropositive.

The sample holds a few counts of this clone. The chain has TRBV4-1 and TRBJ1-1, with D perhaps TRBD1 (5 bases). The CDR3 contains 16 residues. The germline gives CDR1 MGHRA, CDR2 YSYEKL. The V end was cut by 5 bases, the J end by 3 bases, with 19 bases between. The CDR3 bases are TGCGCCAGCAGCTACCGGGACTCGAGTTGGGACACTGAAGCTTTCTTT. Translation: CASSYRDSSWDTEAFF.

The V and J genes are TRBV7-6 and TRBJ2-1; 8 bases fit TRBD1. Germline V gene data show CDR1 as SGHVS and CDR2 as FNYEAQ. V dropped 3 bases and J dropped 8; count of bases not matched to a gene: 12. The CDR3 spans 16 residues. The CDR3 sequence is CASSFGGQGEFHEQFF. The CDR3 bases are TGTGCCAGCAGCTTTGGAGGACAGGGCGAGTTCCATGAGCAGTTCTTC.

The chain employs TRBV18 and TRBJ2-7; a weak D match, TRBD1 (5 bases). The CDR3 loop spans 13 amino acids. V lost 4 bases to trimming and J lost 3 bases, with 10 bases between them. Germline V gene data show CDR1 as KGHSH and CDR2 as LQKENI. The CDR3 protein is CASSRAQGYEQYF. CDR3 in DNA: TGTGCCAGCTCACGAGCCCAGGGCTACGAGCAGTACTTC. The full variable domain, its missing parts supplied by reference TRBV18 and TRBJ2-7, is NAGVMQNPRHLVRRRGQEARLRCSPMKGHSHVYWYRQLPEEGLKFMVYLQKENIIDESGMPKERFSAEFPKEGPSILRIQQVVRGDSAAYFCASSRAQGYEQYFGPGTRLTVT.

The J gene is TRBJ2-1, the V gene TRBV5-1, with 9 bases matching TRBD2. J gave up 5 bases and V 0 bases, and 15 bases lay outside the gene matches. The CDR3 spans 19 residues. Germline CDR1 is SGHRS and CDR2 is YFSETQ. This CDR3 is CASSLVGVLAGNLNNEQFF. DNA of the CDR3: TGCGCCAGCAGCTTGGTGGGGGTGCTAGCGGGGAACCTTAACAATGAGCAGTTCTTC.

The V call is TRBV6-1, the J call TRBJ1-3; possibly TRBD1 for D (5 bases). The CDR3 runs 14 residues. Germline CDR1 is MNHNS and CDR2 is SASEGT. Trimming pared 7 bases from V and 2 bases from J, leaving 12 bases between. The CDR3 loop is CASTSGGAGNTIYF. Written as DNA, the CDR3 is TGTGCCAGCACCTCGGGGGGGGCTGGAAACACCATATATTTT.

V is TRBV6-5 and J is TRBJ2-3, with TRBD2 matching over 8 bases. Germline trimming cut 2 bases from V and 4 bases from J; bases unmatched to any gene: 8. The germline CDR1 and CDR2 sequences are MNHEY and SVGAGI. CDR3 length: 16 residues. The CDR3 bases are TGTGCCAGCAGTTACCAAGCGGGGGACGGGGCAGATACGCAGTATTTT. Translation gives CASSYQAGDGADTQYF.

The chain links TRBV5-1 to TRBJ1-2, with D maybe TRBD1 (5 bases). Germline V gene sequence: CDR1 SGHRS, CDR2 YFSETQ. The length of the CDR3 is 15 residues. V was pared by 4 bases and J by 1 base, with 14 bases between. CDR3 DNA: TGCGCCAGCAGCGAGAGAGACAGCTTTAACTATGGCTACACCTTC. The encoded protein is CASSERDSFNYGYTF.

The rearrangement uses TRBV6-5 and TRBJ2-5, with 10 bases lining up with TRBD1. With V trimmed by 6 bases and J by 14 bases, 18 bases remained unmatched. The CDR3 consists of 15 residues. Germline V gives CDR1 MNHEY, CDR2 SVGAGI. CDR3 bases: TGTGCCAGCAGGGGCCAACGGGACAGGGGCGCCCGCAGATACTTC. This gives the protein CASRGQRDRGARRYF.

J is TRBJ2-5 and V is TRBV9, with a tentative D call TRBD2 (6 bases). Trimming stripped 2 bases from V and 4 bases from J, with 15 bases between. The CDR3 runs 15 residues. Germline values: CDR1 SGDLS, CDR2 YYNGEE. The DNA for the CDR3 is TGTGCCAGCAGCGTCACCCCCCGACTAGGAGAGACCCAGTACTTC. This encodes CASSVTPRLGETQYF.

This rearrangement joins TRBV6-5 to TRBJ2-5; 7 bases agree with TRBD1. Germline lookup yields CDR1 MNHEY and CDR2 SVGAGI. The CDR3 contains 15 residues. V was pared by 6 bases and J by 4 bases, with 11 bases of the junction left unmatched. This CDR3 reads CASSSLQTGVETQYF. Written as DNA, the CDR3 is TGTGCCAGCAGCTCCCTTCAAACAGGGGTAGAGACCCAGTACTTC.

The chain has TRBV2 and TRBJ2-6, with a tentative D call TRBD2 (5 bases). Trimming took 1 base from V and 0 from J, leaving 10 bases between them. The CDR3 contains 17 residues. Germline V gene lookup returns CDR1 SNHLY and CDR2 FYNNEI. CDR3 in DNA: TGTGCCAGCAGTGAAGGTATGAGGGCCTCTGGGGCCAACGTCCTGACTTTC. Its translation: CASSEGMRASGANVLTF.

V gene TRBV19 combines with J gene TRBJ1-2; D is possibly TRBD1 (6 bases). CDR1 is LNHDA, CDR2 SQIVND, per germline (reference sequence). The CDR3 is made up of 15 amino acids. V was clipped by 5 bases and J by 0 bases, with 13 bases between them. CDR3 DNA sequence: TGTGCCAGTAGTGCTCAGACAGGCCCTAACTATGGCTACACCTTC. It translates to CASSAQTGPNYGYTF.

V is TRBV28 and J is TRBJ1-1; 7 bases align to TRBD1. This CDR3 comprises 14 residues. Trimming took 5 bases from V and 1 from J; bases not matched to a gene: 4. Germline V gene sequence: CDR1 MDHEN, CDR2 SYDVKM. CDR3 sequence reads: CASSIQGKNTEAFF. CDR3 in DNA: TGTGCCAGCAGTATACAGGGGAAGAACACTGAAGCTTTCTTT. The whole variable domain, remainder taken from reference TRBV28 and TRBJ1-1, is DVKVTQSSRYLVKRTGEKVFLECVQDMDHENMFWYRQDPGLGLRLIYFSYDVKMKEKGDIPEGYSVSREKKERFSLILESASTNQTSMYLCASSIQGKNTEAFFGQGTRLTVV.

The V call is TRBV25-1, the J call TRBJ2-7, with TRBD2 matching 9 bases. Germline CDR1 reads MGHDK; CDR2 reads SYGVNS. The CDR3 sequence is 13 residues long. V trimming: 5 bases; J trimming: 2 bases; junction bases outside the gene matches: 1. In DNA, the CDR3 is TGTGCCAGCAGTTTAGCGGGAGCCTACGAGCAGTACTTC. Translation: CASSLAGAYEQYF.

The chain's CDR3 is CASSYWVQGFNEQYF. CDR3 sequence (DNA): TGTGCCAGCAGTTACTGGGTACAGGGGTTCAACGAGCAGTACTTC. The V and J genes are TRBV6-6 and TRBJ2-7; 7 positions agree with TRBD1. The germline V gene encodes CDR1 MNHNY and CDR2 SVGAGI (reference sequence). The CDR3 has 15 residues. Trimming cost V 1 base and J 5 bases; bases outside gene matches: 8.

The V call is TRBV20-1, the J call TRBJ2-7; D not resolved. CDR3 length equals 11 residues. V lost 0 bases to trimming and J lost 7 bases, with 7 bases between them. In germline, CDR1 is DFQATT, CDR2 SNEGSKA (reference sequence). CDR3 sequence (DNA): TGCAGTGCTAGAGATAACAGAGAGCAGTACTTC. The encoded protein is CSARDNREQYF.

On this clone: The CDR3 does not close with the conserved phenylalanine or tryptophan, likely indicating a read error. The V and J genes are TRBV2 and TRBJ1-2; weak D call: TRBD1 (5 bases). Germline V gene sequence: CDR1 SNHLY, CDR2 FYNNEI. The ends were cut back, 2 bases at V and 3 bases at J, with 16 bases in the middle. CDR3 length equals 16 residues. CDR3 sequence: CASSEKPRDLDYGYTL. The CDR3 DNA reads TGTGCCAGCAGTGAAAAGCCCCGGGACTTGGACTATGGCTACACCCTC.

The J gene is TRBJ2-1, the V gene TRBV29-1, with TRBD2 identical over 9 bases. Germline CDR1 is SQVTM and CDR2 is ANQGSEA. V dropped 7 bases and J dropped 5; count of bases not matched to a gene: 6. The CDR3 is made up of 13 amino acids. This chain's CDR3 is CSAGLATHNEQFF. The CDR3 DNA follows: TGCAGCGCGGGACTAGCAACCCACAATGAGCAGTTCTTC.

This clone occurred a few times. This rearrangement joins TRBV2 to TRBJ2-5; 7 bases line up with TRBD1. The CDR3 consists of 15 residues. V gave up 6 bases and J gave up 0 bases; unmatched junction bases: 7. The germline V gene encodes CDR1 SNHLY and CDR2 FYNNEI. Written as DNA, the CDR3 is TGTGCCAGCAGCCTTACAGGGGTGTACCAAGAGACCCAGTACTTC. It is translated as CASSLTGVYQETQYF.